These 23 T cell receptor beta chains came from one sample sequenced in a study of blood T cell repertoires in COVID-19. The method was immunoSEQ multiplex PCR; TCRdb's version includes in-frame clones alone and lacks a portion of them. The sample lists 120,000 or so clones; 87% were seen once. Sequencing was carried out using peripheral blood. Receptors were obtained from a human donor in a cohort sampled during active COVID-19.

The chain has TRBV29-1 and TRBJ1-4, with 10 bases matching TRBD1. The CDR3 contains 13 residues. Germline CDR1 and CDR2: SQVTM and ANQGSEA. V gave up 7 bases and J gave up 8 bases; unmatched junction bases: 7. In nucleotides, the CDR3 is TGCAGCGGTTGGGACAGGGGAGAAGAAAAACTGTTTTTT. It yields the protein CSGWDRGEEKLFF. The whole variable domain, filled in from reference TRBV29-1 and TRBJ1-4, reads SAVISQKPSRDICQRGTSLTIQCQVDSQVTMMFWYRQQPGQSLTLIATANQGSEATYESGFVIDKFPISRPNLTFSTLTVSNMSPEDSSIYLCSGWDRGEEKLFFGSGTQLSVL.

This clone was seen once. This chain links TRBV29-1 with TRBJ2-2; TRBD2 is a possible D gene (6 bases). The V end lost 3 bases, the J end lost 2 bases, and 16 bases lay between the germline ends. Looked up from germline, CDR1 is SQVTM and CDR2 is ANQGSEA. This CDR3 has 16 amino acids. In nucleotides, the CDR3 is TGCAGCGTTGAGACCTTAGCGGTTTCAAACACCGGGGAGCTGTTTTTT. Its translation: CSVETLAVSNTGELFF.

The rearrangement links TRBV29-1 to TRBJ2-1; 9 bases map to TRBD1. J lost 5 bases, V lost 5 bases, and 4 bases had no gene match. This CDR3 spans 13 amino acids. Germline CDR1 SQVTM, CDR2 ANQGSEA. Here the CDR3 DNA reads TGCAGCGTTCGGACAGGGGAGAACAATGAGCAGTTCTTC. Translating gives CSVRTGENNEQFF.

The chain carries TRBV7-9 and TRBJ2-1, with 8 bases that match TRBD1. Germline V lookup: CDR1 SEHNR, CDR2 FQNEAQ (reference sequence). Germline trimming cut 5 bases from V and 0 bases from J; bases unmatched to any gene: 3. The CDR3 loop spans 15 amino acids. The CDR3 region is CASSPDRVSYNEQFF. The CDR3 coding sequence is TGTGCCAGCAGCCCGGACAGGGTCTCCTACAATGAGCAGTTCTTC.

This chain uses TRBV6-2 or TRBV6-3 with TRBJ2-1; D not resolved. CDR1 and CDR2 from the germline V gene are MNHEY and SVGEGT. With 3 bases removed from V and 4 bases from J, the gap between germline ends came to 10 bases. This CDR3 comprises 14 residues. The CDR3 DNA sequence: TGTGCCAGCAGTTATTCGACTTCGTACAATGAGCAGTTCTTC. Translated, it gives CASSYSTSYNEQFF.

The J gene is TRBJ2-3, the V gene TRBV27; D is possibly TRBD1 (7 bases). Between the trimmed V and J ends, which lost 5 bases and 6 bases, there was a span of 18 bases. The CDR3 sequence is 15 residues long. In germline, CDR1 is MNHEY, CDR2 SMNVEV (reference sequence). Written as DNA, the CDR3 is TGTGCCAGCAGTGCGGGACAGACAACGAGGGATACGCAGTATTTT. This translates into CASSAGQTTRDTQYF.

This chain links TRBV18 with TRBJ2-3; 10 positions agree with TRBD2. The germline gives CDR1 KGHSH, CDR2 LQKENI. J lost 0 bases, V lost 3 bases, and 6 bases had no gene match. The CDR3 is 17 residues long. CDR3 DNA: TGTGCCAGCTCACCTTCTCTAGCGGGAGTCAGCACAGATACGCAGTATTTT. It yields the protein CASSPSLAGVSTDTQYF.

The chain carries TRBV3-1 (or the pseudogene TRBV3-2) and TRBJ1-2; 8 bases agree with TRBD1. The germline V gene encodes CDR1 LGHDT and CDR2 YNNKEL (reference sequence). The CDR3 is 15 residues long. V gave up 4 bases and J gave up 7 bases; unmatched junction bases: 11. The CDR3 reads CASSPVWAGGVGYTF. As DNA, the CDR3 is TGTGCCAGCAGCCCCGTCTGGGCAGGGGGCGTTGGCTACACCTTC.

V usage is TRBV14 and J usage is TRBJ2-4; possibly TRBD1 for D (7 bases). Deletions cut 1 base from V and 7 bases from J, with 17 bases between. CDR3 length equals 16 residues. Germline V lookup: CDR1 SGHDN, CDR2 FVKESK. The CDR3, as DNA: TGTGCCAGCAGCCAAGGGGCCAGGGGGGCGAGGAACATTCAGTACTTC. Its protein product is CASSQGARGARNIQYF.

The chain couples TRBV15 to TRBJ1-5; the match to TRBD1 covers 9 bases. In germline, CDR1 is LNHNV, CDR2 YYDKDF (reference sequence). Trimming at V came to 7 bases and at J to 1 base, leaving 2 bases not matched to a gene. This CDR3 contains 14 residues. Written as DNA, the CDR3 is TGTGCCACCATGACAGGGGGGAGCAATCAGCCCCAGCATTTT. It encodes CATMTGGSNQPQHF.

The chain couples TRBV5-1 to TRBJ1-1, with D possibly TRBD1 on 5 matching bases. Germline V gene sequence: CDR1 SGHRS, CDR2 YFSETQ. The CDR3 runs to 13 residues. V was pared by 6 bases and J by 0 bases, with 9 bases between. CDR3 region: CASKTDMNTEAFF. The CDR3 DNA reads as TGCGCCAGCAAAACGGACATGAACACTGAAGCTTTCTTT.

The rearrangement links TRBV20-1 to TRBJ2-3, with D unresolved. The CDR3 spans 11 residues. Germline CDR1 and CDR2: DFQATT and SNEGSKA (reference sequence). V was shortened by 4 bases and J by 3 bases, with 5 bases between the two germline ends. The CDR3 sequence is CSAIRTDTQYF. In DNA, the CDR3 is TGCAGTGCTATTAGAACAGATACGCAGTATTTT.

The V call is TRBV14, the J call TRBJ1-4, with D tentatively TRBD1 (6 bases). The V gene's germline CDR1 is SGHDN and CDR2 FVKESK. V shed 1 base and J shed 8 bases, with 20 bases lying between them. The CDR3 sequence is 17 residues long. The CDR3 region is CASSQAATGPGGEKLFF. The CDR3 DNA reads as TGTGCCAGCAGCCAAGCTGCCACAGGGCCCGGTGGGGAAAAACTGTTTTTT. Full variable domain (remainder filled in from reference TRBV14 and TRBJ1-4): EAGVTQFPSHSVIEKGQTVTLRCDPISGHDNLYWYRRVMGKEIKFLLHFVKESKQDESGMPNNRFLAERTGGTYSTLKVQPAELEDSGVYFCASSQAATGPGGEKLFFGSGTQLSVL.

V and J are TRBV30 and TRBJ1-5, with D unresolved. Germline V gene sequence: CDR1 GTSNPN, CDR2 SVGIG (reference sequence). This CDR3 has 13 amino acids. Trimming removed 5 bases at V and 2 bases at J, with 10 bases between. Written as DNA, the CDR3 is TGTGCCTGGGGAGGACGGGGCAATCAGCCCCAGCATTTT. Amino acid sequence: CAWGGRGNQPQHF.

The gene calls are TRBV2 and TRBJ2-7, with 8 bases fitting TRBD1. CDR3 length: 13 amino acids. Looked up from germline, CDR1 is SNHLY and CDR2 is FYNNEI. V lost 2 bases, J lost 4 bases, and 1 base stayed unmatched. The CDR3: CASSEQGAYEQYF. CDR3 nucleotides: TGTGCCAGCAGTGAACAGGGGGCATACGAGCAGTACTTC.

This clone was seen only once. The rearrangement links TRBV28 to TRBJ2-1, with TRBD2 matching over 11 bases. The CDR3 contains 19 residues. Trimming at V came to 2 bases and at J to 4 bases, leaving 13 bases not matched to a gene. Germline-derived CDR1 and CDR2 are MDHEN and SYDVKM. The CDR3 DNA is TGTGCCAGCAGTTTAGGAAGGGGTAGCGGGAGGGAATTTTACAATGAGCAGTTCTTC. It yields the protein CASSLGRGSGREFYNEQFF.

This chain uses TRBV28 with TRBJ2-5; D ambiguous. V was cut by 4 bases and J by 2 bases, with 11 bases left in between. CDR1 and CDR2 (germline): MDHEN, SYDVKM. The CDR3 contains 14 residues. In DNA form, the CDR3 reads TGTGCCAGCAGTTCCCGAGTAGCTCAAGAGACCCAGTACTTC. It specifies CASSSRVAQETQYF.

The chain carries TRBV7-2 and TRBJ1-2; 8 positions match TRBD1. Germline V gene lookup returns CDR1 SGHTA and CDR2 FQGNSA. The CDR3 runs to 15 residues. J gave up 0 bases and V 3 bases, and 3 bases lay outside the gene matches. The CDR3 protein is CASSFGQGANYGYTF. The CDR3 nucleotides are TGTGCCAGCAGCTTCGGACAGGGAGCTAACTATGGCTACACCTTC. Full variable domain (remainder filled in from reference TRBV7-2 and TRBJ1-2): GAGVSQSPSNKVTEKGKDVELRCDPISGHTALYWYRQSLGQGLEFLIYFQGNSAPDKSGLPSDRFSAERTGGSVSTLTIQRTQQEDSAVYLCASSFGQGANYGYTFGSGTRLTVV.

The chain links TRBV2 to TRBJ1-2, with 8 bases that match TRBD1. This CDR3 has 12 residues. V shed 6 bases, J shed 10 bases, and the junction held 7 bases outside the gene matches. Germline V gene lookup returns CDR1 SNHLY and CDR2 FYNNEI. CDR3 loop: CASRGTGPYYTF. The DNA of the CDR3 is TGTGCCAGCAGGGGGACAGGACCCTACTACACCTTC.

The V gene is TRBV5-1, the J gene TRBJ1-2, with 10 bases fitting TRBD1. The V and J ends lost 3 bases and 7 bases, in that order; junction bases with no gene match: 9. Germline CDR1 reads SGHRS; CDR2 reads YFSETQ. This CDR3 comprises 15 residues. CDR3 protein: CASSSLDRGYVGYTF. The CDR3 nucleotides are TGCGCCAGCAGCTCGCTGGACAGGGGGTACGTTGGCTACACCTTC.

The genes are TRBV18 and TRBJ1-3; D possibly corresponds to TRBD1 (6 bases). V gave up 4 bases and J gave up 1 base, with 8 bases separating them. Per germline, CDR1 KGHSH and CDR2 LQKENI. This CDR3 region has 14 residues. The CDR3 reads CASSLGTSGNTIYF. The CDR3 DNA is TGTGCCAGCTCACTCGGGACATCTGGAAACACCATATATTTT.

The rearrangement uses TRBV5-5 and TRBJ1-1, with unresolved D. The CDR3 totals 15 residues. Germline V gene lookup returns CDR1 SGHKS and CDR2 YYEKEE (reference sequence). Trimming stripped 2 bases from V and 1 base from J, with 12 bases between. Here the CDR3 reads CASSLLPSRNTEAFF. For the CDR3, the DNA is TGTGCCAGCAGCTTATTACCGTCCAGGAACACTGAAGCTTTCTTT.

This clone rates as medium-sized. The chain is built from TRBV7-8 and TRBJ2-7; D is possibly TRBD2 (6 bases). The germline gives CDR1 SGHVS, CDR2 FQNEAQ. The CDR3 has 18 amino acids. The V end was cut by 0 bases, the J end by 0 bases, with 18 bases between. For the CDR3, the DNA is TGTGCCAGCAGCTTAGCGACCGTTGGGGGGTCCAGCTCCTACGAGCAGTACTTC. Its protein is CASSLATVGGSSSYEQYF.